The clone carrying this T cell receptor beta chain has just a few counts. The target antigen is unknown. Pooling of second doses given at about 4 or about 12 weeks was done. The sample belongs to a study of T cell responses to AZD1222 COVID-19 vaccine. Using immunoSEQ multiplex PCR, the repertoire was profiled, and TCRdb retains in-frame clones only, with some absent. The data contain roughly 150,000 clones, 90% of them singletons. Notes on the study in general: Seropositive status at baseline applied to only a handful of AZD1222 recipients. Unmutated variant regions are reportedly targeted by nearly half of spike-specific TCRs.

Germline V gives CDR1 SGHTA, CDR2 FQGNSA. V shed 5 bases and J shed 0 bases, with 11 bases lying between them. The CDR3 is 15 residues long. The receptor comes from an adult who received the AZD1222 COVID-19 vaccine. Sequenced material: peripheral blood, taken 28 days after the second AZD1222 dose. V gene TRBV7-2 combines with J gene TRBJ1-3; D is perhaps TRBD1 (6 bases). CDR3 in amino acids: CASSPQGTSGNTIYF. CDR3 sequence (DNA): TGTGCCAGCAGCCCCCAGGGGACCTCTGGAAACACCATATATTTT.